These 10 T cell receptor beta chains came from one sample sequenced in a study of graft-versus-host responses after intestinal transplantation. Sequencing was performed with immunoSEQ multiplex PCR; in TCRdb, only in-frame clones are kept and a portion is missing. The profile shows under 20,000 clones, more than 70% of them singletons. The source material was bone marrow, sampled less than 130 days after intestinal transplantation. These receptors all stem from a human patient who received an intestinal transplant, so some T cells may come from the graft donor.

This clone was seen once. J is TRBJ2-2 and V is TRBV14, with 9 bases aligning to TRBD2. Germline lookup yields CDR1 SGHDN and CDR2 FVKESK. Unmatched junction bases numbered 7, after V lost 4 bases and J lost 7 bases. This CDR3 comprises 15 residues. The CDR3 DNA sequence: TGTGCCAGCAGCCTATTAGCGGGAGTTCACGGGGAGCTGTTTTTT. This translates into CASSLLAGVHGELFF.

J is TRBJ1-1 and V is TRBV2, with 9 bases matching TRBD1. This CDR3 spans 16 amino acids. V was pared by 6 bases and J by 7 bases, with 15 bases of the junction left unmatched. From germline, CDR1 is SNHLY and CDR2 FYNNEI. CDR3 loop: CASSVSTQTGGIEAFF. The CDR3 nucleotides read TGTGCCAGCAGCGTATCGACGCAAACAGGGGGCATTGAAGCTTTCTTT.

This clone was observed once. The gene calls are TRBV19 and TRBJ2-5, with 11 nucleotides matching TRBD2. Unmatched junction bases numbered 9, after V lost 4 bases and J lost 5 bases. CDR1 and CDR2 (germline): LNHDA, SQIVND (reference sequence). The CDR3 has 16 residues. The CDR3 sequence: CASSTGLAEIGETQYF. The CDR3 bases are TGTGCCAGTAGTACGGGACTAGCGGAGATTGGGGAGACCCAGTACTTC.

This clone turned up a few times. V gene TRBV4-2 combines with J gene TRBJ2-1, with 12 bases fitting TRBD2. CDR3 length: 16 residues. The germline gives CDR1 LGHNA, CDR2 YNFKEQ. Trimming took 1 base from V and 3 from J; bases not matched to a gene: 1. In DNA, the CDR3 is TGTGCCAGCAGCCAAGGACTAGCGGGAGACTACAATGAGCAGTTCTTC. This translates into CASSQGLAGDYNEQFF.

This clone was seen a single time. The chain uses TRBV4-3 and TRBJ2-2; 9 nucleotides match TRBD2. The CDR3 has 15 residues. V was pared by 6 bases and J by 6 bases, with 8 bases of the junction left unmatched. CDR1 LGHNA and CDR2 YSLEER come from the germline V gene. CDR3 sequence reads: CASSLSGSQPGELFF. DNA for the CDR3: TGCGCCAGCAGTCTTAGCGGGAGCCAACCCGGGGAGCTGTTTTTT.

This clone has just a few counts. DNA for the CDR3: TGTGCCAGCAGTTCCTTGGGAACAGGGGACCTCTACTTGAACACTGAAGCTTTCTTT. It codes for CASSSLGTGDLYLNTEAFF. The rearrangement links TRBV28 to TRBJ1-1; 7 bases match TRBD1. Trimming cost V 4 bases and J 0 bases; bases outside gene matches: 17. The length of the CDR3 is 19 residues. Germline loops: CDR1 MDHEN, CDR2 SYDVKM.

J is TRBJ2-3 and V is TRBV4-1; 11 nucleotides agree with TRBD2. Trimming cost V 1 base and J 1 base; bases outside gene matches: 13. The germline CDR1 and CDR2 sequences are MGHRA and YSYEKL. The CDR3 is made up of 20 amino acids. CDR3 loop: CASSQARLAGLLQRTDTQYF. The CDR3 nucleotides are TGCGCCAGCAGCCAAGCTAGACTAGCGGGACTCCTCCAACGCACAGATACGCAGTATTTT.

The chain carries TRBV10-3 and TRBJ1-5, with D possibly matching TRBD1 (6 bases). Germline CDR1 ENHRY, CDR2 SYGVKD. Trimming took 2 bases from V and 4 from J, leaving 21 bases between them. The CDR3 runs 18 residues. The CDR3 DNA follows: TGTGCCATCAGTGAGGGGTTCTTACTTCAGGGGCGGAATCAGCCCCAGCATTTT. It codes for CAISEGFLLQGRNQPQHF.

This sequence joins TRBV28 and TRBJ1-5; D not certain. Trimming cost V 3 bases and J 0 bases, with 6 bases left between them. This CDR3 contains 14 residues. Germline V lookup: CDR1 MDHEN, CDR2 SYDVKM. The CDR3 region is CASSFIGSNQPQHF. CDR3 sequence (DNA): TGTGCCAGCAGTTTTATAGGTAGCAATCAGCCCCAGCATTTT.

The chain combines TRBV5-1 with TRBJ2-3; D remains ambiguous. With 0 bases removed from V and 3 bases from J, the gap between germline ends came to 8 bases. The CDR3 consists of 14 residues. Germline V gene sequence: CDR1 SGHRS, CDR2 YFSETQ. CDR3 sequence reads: CASSLEIRTDTQYF. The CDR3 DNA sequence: TGCGCCAGCAGCTTGGAGATCCGGACAGATACGCAGTATTTT.